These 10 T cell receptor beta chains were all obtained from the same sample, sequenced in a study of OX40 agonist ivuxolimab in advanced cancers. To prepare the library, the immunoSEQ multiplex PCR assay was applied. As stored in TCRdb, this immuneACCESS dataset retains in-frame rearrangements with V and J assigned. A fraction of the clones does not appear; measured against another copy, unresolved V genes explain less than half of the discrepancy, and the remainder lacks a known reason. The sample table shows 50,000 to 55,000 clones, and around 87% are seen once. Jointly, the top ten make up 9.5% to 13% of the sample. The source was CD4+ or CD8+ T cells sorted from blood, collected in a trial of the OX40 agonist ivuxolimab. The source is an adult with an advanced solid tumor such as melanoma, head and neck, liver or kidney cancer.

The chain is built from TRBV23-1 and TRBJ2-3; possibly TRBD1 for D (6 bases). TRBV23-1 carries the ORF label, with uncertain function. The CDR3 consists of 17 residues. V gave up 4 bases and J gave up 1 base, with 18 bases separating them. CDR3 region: CASSRSGTLNGTDTQYF. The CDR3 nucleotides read TGCGCCAGCAGTCGCTCCGGGACACTTAATGGCACAGATACGCAGTATTTT.

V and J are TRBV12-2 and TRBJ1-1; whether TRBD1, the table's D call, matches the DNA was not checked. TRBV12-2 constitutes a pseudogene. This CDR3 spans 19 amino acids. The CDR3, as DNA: TGTGCAAGTCGCTTACCCCATATTAGACAGGGAAGCGGGAACACTGAAGCTTTCTTT. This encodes CASRLPHIRQGSGNTEAFF.

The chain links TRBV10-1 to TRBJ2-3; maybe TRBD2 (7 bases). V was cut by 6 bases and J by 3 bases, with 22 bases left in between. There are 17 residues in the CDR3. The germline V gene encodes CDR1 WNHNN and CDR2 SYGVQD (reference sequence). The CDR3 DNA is TGCGCCAGCAGCCAAGGGGTGGGGGGGCCGAGTACAGATACGCAGTATTTT. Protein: CASSQGVGGPSTDTQYF.

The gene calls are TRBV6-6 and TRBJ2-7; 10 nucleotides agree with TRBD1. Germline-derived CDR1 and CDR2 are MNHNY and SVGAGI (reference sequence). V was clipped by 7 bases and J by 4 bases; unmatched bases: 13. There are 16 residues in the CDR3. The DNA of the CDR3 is TGTGCCAGCAATCGGGACAGGGGACGCCGTATTTACGAGCAGTACTTC. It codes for CASNRDRGRRIYEQYF.

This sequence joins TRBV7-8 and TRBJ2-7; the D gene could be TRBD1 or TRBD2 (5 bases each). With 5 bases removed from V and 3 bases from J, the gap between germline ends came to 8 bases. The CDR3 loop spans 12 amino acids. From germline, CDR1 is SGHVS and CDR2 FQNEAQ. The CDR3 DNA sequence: TGTGCCAGCAGCCAGGGAGTCTACGAGCAGTACTTC. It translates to CASSQGVYEQYF.

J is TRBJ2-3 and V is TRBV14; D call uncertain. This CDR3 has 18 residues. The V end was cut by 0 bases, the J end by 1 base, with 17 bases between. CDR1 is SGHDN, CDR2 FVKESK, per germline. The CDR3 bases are TGTGCCAGCAGCCAAGAAAGCTACAACCTATACCGCACAGATACGCAGTATTTT. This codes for CASSQESYNLYRTDTQYF.

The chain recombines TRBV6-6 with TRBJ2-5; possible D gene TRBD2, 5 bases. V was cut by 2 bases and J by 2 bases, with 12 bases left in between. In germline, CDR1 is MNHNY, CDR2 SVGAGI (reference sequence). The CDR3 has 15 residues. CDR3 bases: TGTGCCAGCAGTTACGGAGGATCAGGACAAGAGACCCAGTACTTC. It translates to CASSYGGSGQETQYF.

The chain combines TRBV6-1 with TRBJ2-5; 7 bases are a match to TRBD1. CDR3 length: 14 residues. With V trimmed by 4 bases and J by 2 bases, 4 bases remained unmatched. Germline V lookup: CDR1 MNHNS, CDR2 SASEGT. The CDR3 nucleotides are TGTGCCAGCAGTGGAGGGGGACAGCAAGAGACCCAGTACTTC. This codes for CASSGGGQQETQYF.

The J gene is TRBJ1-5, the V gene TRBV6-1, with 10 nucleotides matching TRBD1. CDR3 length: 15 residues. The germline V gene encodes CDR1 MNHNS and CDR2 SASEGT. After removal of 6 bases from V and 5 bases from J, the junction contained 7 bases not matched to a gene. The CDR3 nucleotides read TGTGCCAGCAGCAGAGGACAGGGGGGAGATCAGCCCCAGCATTTT. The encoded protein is CASSRGQGGDQPQHF.

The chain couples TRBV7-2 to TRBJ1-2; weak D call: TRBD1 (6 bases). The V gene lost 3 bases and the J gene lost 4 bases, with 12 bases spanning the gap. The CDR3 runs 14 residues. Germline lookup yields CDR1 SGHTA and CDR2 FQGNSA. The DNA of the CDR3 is TGTGCCAGCAGCTTTTCGGACAGTCTCTATGGCTACACCTTC. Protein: CASSFSDSLYGYTF.